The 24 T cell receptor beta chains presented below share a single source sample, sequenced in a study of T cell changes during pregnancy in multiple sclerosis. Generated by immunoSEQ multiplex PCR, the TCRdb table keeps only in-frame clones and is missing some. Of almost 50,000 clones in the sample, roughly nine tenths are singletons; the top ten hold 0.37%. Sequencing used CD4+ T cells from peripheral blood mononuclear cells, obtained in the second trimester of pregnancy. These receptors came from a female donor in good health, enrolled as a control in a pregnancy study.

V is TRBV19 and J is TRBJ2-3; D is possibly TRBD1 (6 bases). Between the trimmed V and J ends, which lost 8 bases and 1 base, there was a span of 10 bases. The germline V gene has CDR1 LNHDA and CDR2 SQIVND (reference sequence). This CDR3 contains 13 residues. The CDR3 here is CASADSGTDTQYF. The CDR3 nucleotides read TGTGCCAGTGCGGACAGCGGCACAGATACGCAGTATTTT.

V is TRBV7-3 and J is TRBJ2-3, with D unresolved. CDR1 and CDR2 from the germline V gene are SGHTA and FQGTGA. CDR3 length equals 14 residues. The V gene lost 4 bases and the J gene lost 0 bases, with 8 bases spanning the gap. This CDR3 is CASSSQASTDTQYF. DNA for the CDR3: TGTGCCAGCAGCTCCCAAGCTAGCACAGATACGCAGTATTTT.

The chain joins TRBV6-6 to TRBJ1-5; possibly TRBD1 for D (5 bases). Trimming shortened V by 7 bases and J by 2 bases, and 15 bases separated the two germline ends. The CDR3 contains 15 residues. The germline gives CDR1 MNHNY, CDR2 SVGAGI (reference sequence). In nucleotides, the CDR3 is TGTGCCAGCATCCTCGGGGGTACGGGCAATCAGCCCCAGCATTTT. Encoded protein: CASILGGTGNQPQHF.

Here the CDR3 reads CASSGTSGGETQYF. DNA for the CDR3: TGTGCCAGCAGCGGGACTAGCGGGGGAGAGACCCAGTACTTC. J is TRBJ2-5 and V is TRBV9; the match to TRBD2 covers 13 bases. Germline assignment: CDR1 SGDLS and CDR2 YYNGEE. The CDR3 length is 14 residues. The junction had 0 bases not matched to a gene; V was cut back by 3 bases and J by 4 bases.

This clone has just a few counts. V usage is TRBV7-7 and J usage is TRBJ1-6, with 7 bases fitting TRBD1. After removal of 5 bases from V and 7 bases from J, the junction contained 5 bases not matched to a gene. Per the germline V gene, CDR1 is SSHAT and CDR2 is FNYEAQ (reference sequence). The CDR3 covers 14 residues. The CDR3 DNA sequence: TGTGCCAGCAGCCTGACAGGGACCAATTCACCCCTCCACTTT. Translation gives CASSLTGTNSPLHF.

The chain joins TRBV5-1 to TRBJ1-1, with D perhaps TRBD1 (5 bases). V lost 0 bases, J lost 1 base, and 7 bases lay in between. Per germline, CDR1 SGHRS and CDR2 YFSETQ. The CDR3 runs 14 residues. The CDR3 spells CASSLDRSNTEAFF. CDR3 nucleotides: TGCGCCAGCAGCTTGGACAGGTCGAACACTGAAGCTTTCTTT.

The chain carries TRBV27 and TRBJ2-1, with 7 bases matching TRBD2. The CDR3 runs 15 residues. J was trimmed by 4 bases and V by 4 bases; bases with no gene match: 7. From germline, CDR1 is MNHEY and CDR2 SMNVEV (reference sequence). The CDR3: CASSSSRGGYNEQFF. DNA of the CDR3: TGTGCCAGCAGTTCCTCCCGCGGGGGTTACAATGAGCAGTTCTTC.

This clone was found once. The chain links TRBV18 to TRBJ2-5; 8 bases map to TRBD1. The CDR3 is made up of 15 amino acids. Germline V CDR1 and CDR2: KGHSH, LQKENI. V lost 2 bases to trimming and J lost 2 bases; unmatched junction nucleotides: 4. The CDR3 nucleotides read TGTGCCAGCTCACCAGGGACAGGAGAGCAAGAGACCCAGTACTTC. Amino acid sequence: CASSPGTGEQETQYF.

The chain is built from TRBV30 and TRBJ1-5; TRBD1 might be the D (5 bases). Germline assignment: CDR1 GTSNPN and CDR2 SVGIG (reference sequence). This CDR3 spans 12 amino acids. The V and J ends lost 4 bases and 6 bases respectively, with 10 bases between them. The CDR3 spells CAWTQGGQPQHF. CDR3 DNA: TGTGCCTGGACTCAGGGCGGTCAGCCCCAGCATTTT.

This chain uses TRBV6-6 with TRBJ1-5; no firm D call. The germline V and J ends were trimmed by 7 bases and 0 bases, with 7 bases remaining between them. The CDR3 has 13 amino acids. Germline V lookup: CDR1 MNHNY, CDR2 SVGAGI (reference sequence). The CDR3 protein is CASTEYSNQPQHF. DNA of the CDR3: TGTGCCAGCACGGAGTATAGCAATCAGCCCCAGCATTTT.

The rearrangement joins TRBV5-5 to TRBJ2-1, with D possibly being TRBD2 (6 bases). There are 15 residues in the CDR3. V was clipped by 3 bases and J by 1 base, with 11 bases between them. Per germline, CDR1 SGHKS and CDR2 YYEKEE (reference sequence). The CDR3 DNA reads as TGTGCCAGCAGCTCGGGGGTTGTTTCCTACAATGAGCAGTTCTTC. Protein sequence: CASSSGVVSYNEQFF.

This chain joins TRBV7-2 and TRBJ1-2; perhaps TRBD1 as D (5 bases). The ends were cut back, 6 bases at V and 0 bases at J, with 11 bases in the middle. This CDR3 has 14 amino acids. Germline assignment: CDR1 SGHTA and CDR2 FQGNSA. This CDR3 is CASSRQGTNYGYTF. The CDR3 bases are TGTGCCAGCAGTCGGCAGGGTACTAACTATGGCTACACCTTC.

The CDR3 region is CAISESGGGEAYEQYF. The CDR3 region has the DNA TGTGCCATCAGTGAGTCTGGGGGTGGGGAGGCCTACGAGCAGTACTTC. The rearrangement uses TRBV10-3 and TRBJ2-7, with a possible D match to TRBD2 (6 bases). Trimming removed 0 bases from V and 2 bases from J, with 14 bases in between. The CDR3 is made up of 16 amino acids. Germline-derived CDR1 and CDR2 are ENHRY and SYGVKD.

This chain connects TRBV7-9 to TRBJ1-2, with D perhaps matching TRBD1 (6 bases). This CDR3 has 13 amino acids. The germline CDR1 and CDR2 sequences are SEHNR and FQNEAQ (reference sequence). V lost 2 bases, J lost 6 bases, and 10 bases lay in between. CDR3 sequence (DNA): TGTGCCAGCAGCTTAAGACAGGACGATGGCTACACCTTC. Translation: CASSLRQDDGYTF.

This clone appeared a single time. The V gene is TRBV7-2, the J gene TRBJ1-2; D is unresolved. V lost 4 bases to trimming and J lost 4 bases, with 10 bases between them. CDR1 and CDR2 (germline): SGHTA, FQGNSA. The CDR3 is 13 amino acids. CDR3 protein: CASSSLRSYGYTF. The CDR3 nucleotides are TGTGCCAGCAGCTCCCTCAGGTCCTATGGCTACACCTTC.

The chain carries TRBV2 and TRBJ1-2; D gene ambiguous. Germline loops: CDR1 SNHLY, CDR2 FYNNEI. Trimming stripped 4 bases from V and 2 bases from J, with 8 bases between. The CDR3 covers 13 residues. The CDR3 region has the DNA TGTGCCAGCAGTGGGTCAGAAAACTATGGCTACACCTTC. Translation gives CASSGSENYGYTF.

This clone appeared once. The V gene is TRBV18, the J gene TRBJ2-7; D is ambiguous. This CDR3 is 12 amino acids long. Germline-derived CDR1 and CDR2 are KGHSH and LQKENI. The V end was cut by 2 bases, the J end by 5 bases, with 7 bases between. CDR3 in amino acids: CASSPNNNEQYF. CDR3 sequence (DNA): TGTGCCAGCTCACCAAACAATAACGAGCAGTACTTC.

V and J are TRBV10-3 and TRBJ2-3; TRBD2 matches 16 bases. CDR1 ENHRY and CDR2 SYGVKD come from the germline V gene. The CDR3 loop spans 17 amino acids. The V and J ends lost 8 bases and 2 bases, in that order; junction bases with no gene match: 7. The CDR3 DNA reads TGTGCCATCGGTGGGACTAGCGGGGGGGCCGACACAGATACGCAGTATTTT. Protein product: CAIGGTSGGADTDTQYF.

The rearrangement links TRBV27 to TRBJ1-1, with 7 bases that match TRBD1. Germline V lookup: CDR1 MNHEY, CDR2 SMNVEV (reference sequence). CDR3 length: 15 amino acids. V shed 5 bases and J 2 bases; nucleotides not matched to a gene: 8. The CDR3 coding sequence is TGTGCCAGCAGTACCGAGGGGGCGCCCAACACTGAAGCTTTCTTT. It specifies CASSTEGAPNTEAFF.

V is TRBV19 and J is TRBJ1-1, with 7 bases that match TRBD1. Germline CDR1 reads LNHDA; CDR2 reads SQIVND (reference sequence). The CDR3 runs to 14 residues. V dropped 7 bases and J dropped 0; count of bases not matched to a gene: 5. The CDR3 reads CASNGGQMNTEAFF. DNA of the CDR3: TGTGCCAGTAATGGGGGACAGATGAACACTGAAGCTTTCTTT.

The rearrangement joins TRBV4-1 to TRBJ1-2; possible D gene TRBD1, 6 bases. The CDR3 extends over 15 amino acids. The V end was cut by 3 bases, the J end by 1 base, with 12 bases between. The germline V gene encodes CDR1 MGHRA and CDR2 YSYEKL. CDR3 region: CASSQTGDFNYGYTF. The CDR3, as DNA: TGCGCCAGCAGCCAGACAGGAGACTTTAACTATGGCTACACCTTC.

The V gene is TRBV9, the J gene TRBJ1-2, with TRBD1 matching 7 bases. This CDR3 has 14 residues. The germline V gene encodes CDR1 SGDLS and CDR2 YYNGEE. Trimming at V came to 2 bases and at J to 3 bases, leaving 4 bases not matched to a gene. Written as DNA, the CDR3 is TGTGCCAGCAGCGTGGCTACAGGGGACTATGGCTACACCTTC. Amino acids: CASSVATGDYGYTF.

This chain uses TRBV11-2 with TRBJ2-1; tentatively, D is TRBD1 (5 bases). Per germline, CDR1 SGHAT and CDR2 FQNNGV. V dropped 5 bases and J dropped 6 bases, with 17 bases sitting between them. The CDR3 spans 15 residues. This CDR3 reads CASSPLKGQLNEQFF. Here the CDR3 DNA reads TGTGCCAGCAGCCCATTAAAGGGGCAGCTCAATGAGCAGTTCTTC.

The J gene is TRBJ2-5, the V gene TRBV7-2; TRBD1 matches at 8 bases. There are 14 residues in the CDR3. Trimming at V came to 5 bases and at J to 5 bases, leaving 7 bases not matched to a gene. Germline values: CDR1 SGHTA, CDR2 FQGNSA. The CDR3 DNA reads TGTGCCAGCAGCCCGCAGGGGGCGCGGGAGACCCAGTACTTC. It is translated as CASSPQGARETQYF.